These T cell receptor beta chains were read from a single sample in a study of control samples from healthy donors and cancer patients. Profiled with immunoSEQ multiplex PCR; TCRdb holds only in-frame clones, not every one. The sample has about 130,000 clones, approximately 92% seen once. Material for sequencing was blood. The source is a woman aged 50 to 60 in good health. Both conserved end residues are part of each CDR3. The order of the fields is clone size, V gene, J gene, D gene, CDR3 length, CDR3 DNA, CDR3 protein. A D gene is named only where the DNA matches it firmly. Size is stated for part of the rows, as once, few or many counts, or as a class when the clone is expanded.

.	TRBV6-5	TRBJ1-2	.	15	TGTGCCAGCAGTCCCTGGGGAGACGCTAACTATGGCTACACCTTC	CASSPWGDANYGYTF
.	TRBV18	TRBJ1-2	TRBD1	15	TGTGCCAGCTCACCCCCGGGACAGGGTAACTATGGCTACACCTTC	CASSPPGQGNYGYTF
.	TRBV5-4	TRBJ1-2	TRBD1	14	TGTGCCAGCAGCAAACAGGGGGCCCGTTATGGCTACACCTTC	CASSKQGARYGYTF
.	TRBV6-5	TRBJ1-6	.	13	TGTGCCAGCAGCTTTAGGTCCGATTCACCCCTCCACTTT	CASSFRSDSPLHF
few	TRBV30	TRBJ1-6	.	15	TGTGCCTGGAGTGTACTGGCCGGGTATAATTCACCCCTCCACTTT	CAWSVLAGYNSPLHF
.	TRBV30	TRBJ1-2	.	14	TGTGCCTGGAGTGTACCAGGACCAGGGACGGGCTACACCTTC	CAWSVPGPGTGYTF
.	TRBV14	TRBJ1-6	.	13	TGTGCCAGCACGACAGGCGGAAATTCACCCCTCCACTTT	CASTTGGNSPLHF
once	TRBV19	TRBJ1-5	TRBD1	15	TGTGCCAGTAGTATTGGGACAGGCAGCAATCAGCCCCAGCATTTT	CASSIGTGSNQPQHF
.	TRBV19	TRBJ2-1	.	14	TGTGCCAGTAGTACACTACAGCCCTACAATGAGCAGTTCTTC	CASSTLQPYNEQFF
.	TRBV27	TRBJ1-3	.	15	TGTGCCAGCAGTTTGAACGGGGTCTCTGGAAACACCATATATTTT	CASSLNGVSGNTIYF
.	TRBV2	TRBJ1-6	TRBD1	16	TGTGCCAGCAGTGCGACAGGGGTATCTAATAATTCACCCCTCCACTTT	CASSATGVSNNSPLHF
.	TRBV10-3	TRBJ1-6	.	16	TGTGCCATCAGTGATCTGGGTGGGCAGGGAGGCTCACCCCTCCACTTT	CAISDLGGQGGSPLHF
.	TRBV5-6	TRBJ1-1	.	15	TGTGCCAGCAGCTTAAGGGGACCTTTGAACACTGAAGCTTTCTTT	CASSLRGPLNTEAFF
.	TRBV4-2	TRBJ2-2	.	16	TGTGCCAGCAGCCAAGGGGGGGGCCCGGACACCGGGGAGCTGTTTTTT	CASSQGGGPDTGELFF